This TCR beta chain was identified during a study of CD4 T cells in relation to SARS-CoV-2 and coronaviruses. Study context: Negative control cultures got HIV-1 Nef peptides or no peptide. Study observations and caveats: Crossreactivity was assessed only for spike protein, not other viral proteins.

As regards this clone: Antigen unknown.

TCRdb's copy holds only in-frame clones and misses some; the assay was immunoSEQ multiplex PCR. The table includes 25,000 to 35,000 clones, about two thirds detected once. Unexposed donor CD4+ T cells date from about 2011-2018, before the COVID-19 pandemic. CD4+ T cells were isolated from the cells after 10 days of culture. Unexposed-donor CD4+ T cells were probed with SARS-CoV-2 S/N and four cold-coronavirus spikes, cells permitting. Cultures held under 2.5 million PBMCs per well with about 10 IU/ml IL-2. Between the trimmed V and J ends, which lost 2 bases and 9 bases, there was a span of 17 bases. The CDR3 spans 15 residues. Germline CDR1 and CDR2: SGHNT and YENEEA.

This chain links TRBV11-3 with TRBJ2-1; D gene unclear. This TCR derives from a human donor in good health. Sequenced material: CD4+ T cells from PBMCs, cultured in vitro. The CDR3 spells CASSLSVHGIGEQFF. CDR3 sequence (DNA): TGTGCCAGCAGCTTATCGGTCCACGGAATCGGTGAGCAGTTCTTC.